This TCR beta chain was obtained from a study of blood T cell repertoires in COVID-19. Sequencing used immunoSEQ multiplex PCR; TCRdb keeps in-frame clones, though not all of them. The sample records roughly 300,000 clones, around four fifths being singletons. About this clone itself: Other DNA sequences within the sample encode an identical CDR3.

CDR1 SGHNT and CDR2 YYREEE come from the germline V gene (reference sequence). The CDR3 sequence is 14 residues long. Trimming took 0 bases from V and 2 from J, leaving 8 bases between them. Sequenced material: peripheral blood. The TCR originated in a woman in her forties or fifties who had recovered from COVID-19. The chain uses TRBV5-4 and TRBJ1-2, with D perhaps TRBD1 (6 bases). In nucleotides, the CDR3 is TGTGCCAGCAGCTTGGGGACAGAGAACTATGGCTACACCTTC. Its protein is CASSLGTENYGYTF.